A selection of T cell receptor beta chains follows, all from one sample in a study of T cell repertoires in aging, cancer and after chemotherapy. MiXCR, run by TCRdb on the multiplex PCR reads, gives a single entry per CDR3 protein. Here the sample spans 9,000 to 13,000 distinct CDR3 sequences, about 25% being singletons. Input material: blood. These receptors came from a human donor in good health. CDR3s include the opening cysteine and the closing phenylalanine or tryptophan. Size tells how often a clone was seen (once, few, many) or the class of an expanded clone, and some rows leave it out.

>-|TRBJ2-5|TRBV27
CASSLGWGRSQETQYF
>medium-sized|TRBJ1-1|TRBV6-1
CASSESGRLNTEAFF
>-|TRBJ2-7|TRBV5-6
CASSPSLANGYEQYF
>medium-sized|TRBJ1-1|TRBV29-1
CSVLDTEAFF
>few|TRBJ2-7|TRBV13
CASSLGLRRDEQYF
>few|TRBJ2-2|TRBV24-1
CATSDLGTAGGELFF
>few|TRBJ2-5|TRBV24-1
CATSMEVPSTSHQETQYF
>-|TRBJ2-2|TRBV27
CASNPGGVSGELFF
>-|TRBJ2-3|TRBV20-1
CSAAGTSISTDTQYF
>few|TRBJ2-1|TRBV28
CASSFQYASYNEQFF
>-|TRBJ2-7|TRBV6-4
CASTMAPPYEQYF
>medium-sized|TRBJ1-5|TRBV12-3/TRBV12-4
CASSFTGAQPQHF
>-|TRBJ2-2|TRBV24-1
CATSAPSGSFTGELFF
>few|TRBJ1-5|TRBV19
CASSKTPTEGPQHF
>few|TRBJ2-7|TRBV13
CASSLGLVPEQYF
>medium-sized|TRBJ2-7|TRBV29-1
CSVAVDRGSYEQYF
>few|TRBJ1-2|TRBV6-1
CASSQPREGESTF
>-|TRBJ1-1|TRBV14
CASSQLGVGTEAFF
>few|TRBJ1-6|TRBV5-1
CASSLAGQGFSPLHF
>-|TRBJ1-2|TRBV28
CASSSPRFDRGLGYTF
>-|TRBJ2-5|TRBV7-3
CASSPWSDETQYF
>medium-sized|TRBJ1-2|TRBV20-1
CSARGLGGISGYTF
>few|TRBJ2-7|TRBV28
CASSDDREISYEQYF
>medium-sized|TRBJ2-2|TRBV7-6
CASSSWAGELFF
>few|TRBJ2-3|TRBV19
CASTGREVDTQYF
>few|TRBJ1-5|TRBV19
CASSTGGVLNQPQHF
>-|TRBJ2-7|TRBV6-2/TRBV6-3
CASRKRVAGRSYEQYF
>medium-sized|TRBJ2-1|TRBV29-1
CSVATSGDYNEQFF
>-|TRBJ1-5|TRBV6-5
CASSSQGINQPQHF
>few|TRBJ1-1|TRBV6-6
CASSPQANTEAFF
>medium-sized|TRBJ1-1|TRBV19
CASSGDRLDTEAFF
>-|TRBJ1-6|TRBV4-1
CASSQTVTSPLHF
>few|TRBJ2-1|TRBV4-1
CASSQDPPPSGRDYNEQFF
>few|TRBJ2-3|TRBV6-1
CASEERESITDTQYF
>-|TRBJ2-3|TRBV6-4
CASSEEAVSTDTQYF
>few|TRBJ2-7|TRBV7-9
CASSPLRGHLYEQYF
>-|TRBJ1-1|TRBV20-1
CSARDKNTEAFF
>few|TRBJ2-1|TRBV6-1
CAGQGLVFNEQFF
>few|TRBJ2-2|TRBV7-9
CASSLQGAYTGELFF
>medium-sized|TRBJ2-7|TRBV6-1
CASSEEDGSASEQYF
>-|TRBJ2-1|TRBV5-1
CASSLGSGVGMGTNNEQFF
>-|TRBJ1-1|TRBV20-1
CSARSKDRSEIGEAFF